The present T cell receptor (beta chain) was sequenced within a study of blood T cell repertoires in COVID-19. V gave up 0 bases and J gave up 7 bases, with 6 bases separating them. Per germline, CDR1 LGHDT and CDR2 YNNKEL (reference sequence). The CDR3 covers 13 residues. Sequencing was performed with immunoSEQ multiplex PCR; in TCRdb, only in-frame clones are kept and a portion is missing. This table holds some 31,000 clones, 91% found once. This sequence joins TRBV3-1 (or the pseudogene TRBV3-2) and TRBJ2-2, with D unresolved. The sequencing sample was made of peripheral blood. This TCR derives from a human donor with active COVID-19. The donor label of this sample is uncertain. In nucleotides, the CDR3 is TGTGCCAGCAGCCAAGAATTCCGCGGGGAGCTGTTTTTT. Translated, it gives CASSQEFRGELFF.